This T cell receptor beta chain was profiled in a study of shared clonotypes between healthy human individuals. At the level of the study: Donor ages ranged 18 to 49 years: a couple of women, a few men.

Note on this clone: The antigen remains unidentified.

Donors were Caucasian adults residing in Nashville, Tennessee, USA. A split of CD4+ cells into CD45RA+ naive and CD45RA-negative memory subsets was performed. CDR1 is SQVTM, CDR2 ANQGSEA, per germline. This CDR3 contains 11 residues. Trimming shortened V by 4 bases and J by 5 bases, and 8 bases separated the two germline ends. TCRdb's table, derived via immunoSEQ multiplex PCR, lists solely in-frame clones and lacks some. The sample includes 2.5 million or so clones, over 85% of them seen just once. Study conclusions and caveats: Naive subsets generally exceeded memory subsets in estimated richness.

This chain links TRBV29-1 with TRBJ1-1, with D perhaps TRBD1 (5 bases). This clonotype was sampled from a man between 18 and 35 years old in good health. Sequencing was done on a sample of naive CD4+ T cells sorted from blood. This sample's subset: CD45RA+ positively selected. The CDR3 nucleotides read TGCAGCGTTGCAGGGTGGACTGAAGCTTTCTTT. It is translated as CSVAGWTEAFF.